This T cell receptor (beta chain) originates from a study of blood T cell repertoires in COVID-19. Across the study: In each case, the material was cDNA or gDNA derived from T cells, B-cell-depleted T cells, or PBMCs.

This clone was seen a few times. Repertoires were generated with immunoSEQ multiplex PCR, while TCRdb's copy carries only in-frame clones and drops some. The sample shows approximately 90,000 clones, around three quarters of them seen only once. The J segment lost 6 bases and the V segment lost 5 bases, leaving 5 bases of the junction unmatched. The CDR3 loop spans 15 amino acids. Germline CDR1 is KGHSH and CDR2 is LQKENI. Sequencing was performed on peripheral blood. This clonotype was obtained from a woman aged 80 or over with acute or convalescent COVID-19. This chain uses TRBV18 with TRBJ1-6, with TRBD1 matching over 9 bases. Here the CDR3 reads CASSSGQGFNSPLHF. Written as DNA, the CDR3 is TGTGCCAGCTCATCAGGACAGGGGTTTAATTCACCCCTCCACTTT.